This T cell receptor beta chain comes out of a study of beta chain features in type 1 diabetes. About the study: Similarity in age, gender and cell yields was seen between patients and healthy donors. Study outcomes and limitations: Shorter templates might be favored by PCR, equally in patients and controls.

With respect to this clone: Its matching antigen is unknown.

CD4+ naive, central memory, regulatory and stem cell-like memory subsets were isolated by sorting on CD45RO/CCR7/CD25/CD127/CD95/CD27. The CDR3 runs 18 residues. Germline CDR1 is LGHNA and CDR2 is YSLEER. Unmatched junction bases numbered 9, after V lost 1 base and J lost 1 base. Reverse transcription of all isolated RNA meant that expressed TCRB transcripts were sequenced. Clones were sequenced by immunoSEQ multiplex PCR, and TCRdb holds only the in-frame ones, with some missing. Counted here are around 300,000 clones, about 8.5% occurring once; the ten biggest clones make up approximately 1%. Specimen: central memory CD4+ T cells from blood. The origin of this receptor is a woman younger than 30 in good health. The chain carries TRBV4-3 and TRBJ2-5, with 10 bases matching TRBD2. The CDR3 reads CASSQGLAGAGAQETQYF. CDR3 in DNA: TGCGCCAGCAGCCAAGGGCTAGCGGGAGCAGGGGCCCAAGAGACCCAGTACTTC.